This is a list of T cell receptor beta chains from one sample in a study of shared clonotypes between healthy human individuals. The protocol was immunoSEQ multiplex PCR, while the TCRdb copy is restricted to in-frame clones and leaves out a portion. The sample holds about 1,900,000 clones, around 96% seen once. Sequencing input: naive CD8+ T cells sorted from blood. The receptors stem from a man between 18 and 35 years old in good health. The CDR3 runs from the conserved cysteine through the conserved F or W. D genes are given only for firm matches. For some rows the clone size is stated as once, few or many, or as a class when expanded; others skip it.

>TRBV5-1|TRBJ2-1|TRBD2|once
TGCGCCAGCAGCTTGGTTGCGGGGGAGTACAATGAGCAGTTCTTC
CASSLVAGEYNEQFF
>TRBV7-9|TRBJ2-2|-|-
TGTGCCAGCAGCTTAGACAACTCGAACACCGGGGAGCTGTTTTTT
CASSLDNSNTGELFF
>TRBV6-1|TRBJ2-7|-|few
TGTGCCAGCAGTGATGGGGAGAGGGGACCCTACGAGCAGTACTTC
CASSDGERGPYEQYF
>TRBV9|TRBJ2-7|TRBD2|-
TGTGCCAGCAGCGTAGCCGGGACTAGCGACTACGAGCAGTACTTC
CASSVAGTSDYEQYF
>TRBV2|TRBJ2-7|TRBD1|-
TGTGCCAGCAGTGATTGGGACAGGGGTTCCTACGAGCAGTACTTC
CASSDWDRGSYEQYF
>TRBV7-6|TRBJ2-5|TRBD2|-
TGTGCCAGCAGCTTAGGAACAGCGGGGGGGTTACAAGAGACCCAGTACTTC
CASSLGTAGGLQETQYF
>TRBV6-6|TRBJ1-1|-|-
TGTGCCAGCAGTTACGGCAGGATGGACACTGAAGCTTTCTTT
CASSYGRMDTEAFF
>TRBV5-1|TRBJ2-5|TRBD2|once
TGCGCCAGCAGCTTGTCGAGGGTTTCGGCGACTAGCGGGTTGTGGGAGACCCAGTACTTC
CASSLSRVSATSGLWETQYF
>TRBV10-2|TRBJ1-6|-|-
TGCGCCAGCAGTAATGTGGACTCCTATAATTCACCCCTCCACTTT
CASSNVDSYNSPLHF
>TRBV6-6|TRBJ2-7|-|-
TGTGCCAGCAGTTACTCTCCCGTGGGCGTCTCCTACGAGCAGTACTTC
CASSYSPVGVSYEQYF
>TRBV2|TRBJ1-4|-|few
TGTGCCAGCAGTGAGACCTTCAGACAGGCCCGGTTT
CASSETFRQARF
>TRBV7-9|TRBJ2-3|TRBD2|-
TGTGCCAGCAGCTCTACTAGGACTAGCGGGGGGGCCACAGATACGCAGTATTTT
CASSSTRTSGGATDTQYF
>TRBV9|TRBJ1-1|-|-
TGTGCCAGCACTAACGGGATGAACACTGAAGCTTTCTTT
CASTNGMNTEAFF
>TRBV13|TRBJ2-3|TRBD1|-
TGTGCCAGCAGCTACGGACAGGGGCGAAGCACAGATACGCAGTATTTT
CASSYGQGRSTDTQYF
>TRBV4-3|TRBJ2-7|TRBD2|-
TGCGCCAGCAGCCGACTAAGCGGGAATGGGGACGTGCAGTACTTC
CASSRLSGNGDVQYF
>TRBV27|TRBJ2-1|-|-
TGTGCCAGCAGTTCACTACCGCCGGGACTGGAGGATAATGAGCAGTTCTTC
CASSSLPPGLEDNEQFF